The rows below give T cell receptor beta chains drawn from one sample of a study of hypomethylating agent response in myelodysplastic syndrome. Produced via immunoSEQ multiplex PCR; TCRdb's table is partial and in-frame only. This table holds roughly 5,400 clones, around nine tenths found once. This material consisted of bone marrow, taken before or after starting hypomethylating agent treatment for myelodysplastic syndrome (not recorded which). All receptors come from a human donor with myelodysplastic syndrome. Both conserved end residues are part of each CDR3. Each record gives: clone size, CDR3 length, D gene, V gene, J gene, CDR3 DNA, CDR3 protein. The D gene is left open where the match is weak. Only part of the rows carry a size: once, few, many, or a class if the clone is expanded.

>-|16|-|TRBV4-2|TRBJ1-3
TGTGCCAGCAGCCAAGACTCAGGGGCGCGAGGAAACACCATATATTTT
CASSQDSGARGNTIYF
>-|13|-|TRBV19|TRBJ1-5
TGTGCCAGTAGGCCAGGGGTCGAGGACGCCCAGCATTTT
CASRPGVEDAQHF
>-|14|-|TRBV5-1|TRBJ2-7
TGCGCCAGCAGCTTACCGGGCGGAACCTACGAGCAGTACTTC
CASSLPGGTYEQYF
>-|17|TRBD2|TRBV19|TRBJ2-1
TGTGCCAGTAGTATAGATGGACTAGCGGGAGGGCGCAATGAGCAGTTCTTC
CASSIDGLAGGRNEQFF
>few|14|TRBD1|TRBV5-4|TRBJ1-1
TGTGCCAGCAGCCCGACAGGGGGGCGAGATGAAGCTTTCTTT
CASSPTGGRDEAFF
>once|14|-|TRBV9|TRBJ2-5
TGTGCCAGCAGCGTAGACGTGGGGGAAGAGACCCAGTACTTC
CASSVDVGEETQYF
>-|13|-|TRBV5-8|TRBJ2-7
TGTGCCAGCAGCTTGTACCCAGGCTACGAGCAGTACTTC
CASSLYPGYEQYF
>-|16|TRBD1|TRBV18|TRBJ1-1
TGTGCCAGCTCCCGGGGACAGCCCAGGGGGGGCACTGAAGCTTTCTTT
CASSRGQPRGGTEAFF
>-|14|-|TRBV5-1|TRBJ1-2
TGCGCCAGCAGCTTCACAGGGACTAACTATGGCTACACCTTC
CASSFTGTNYGYTF
>-|15|-|TRBV15|TRBJ2-7
TGTGCCACCAGCAGAGATTGGGGCAGTACCTACGAGCAGTACTTC
CATSRDWGSTYEQYF
>-|12|-|TRBV6-1|TRBJ1-3
TGTGCCAGCAGACTCTCTGGAAACACCATATATTTT
CASRLSGNTIYF
>-|13|-|TRBV29-1|TRBJ1-1
TGCAGCGTTGAACCTGGAGGGAACACTGAAGCTTTCTTT
CSVEPGGNTEAFF
>-|14|-|TRBV10-3|TRBJ1-3
TGTGCCATCAGACCGACGGATTCTGGAAACACCATATATTTT
CAIRPTDSGNTIYF
>once|13|-|TRBV29-1|TRBJ1-2
TGCAGCGTTAATGGGGGTGACAACTATGGCTACACCTTC
CSVNGGDNYGYTF
>-|17|TRBD1|TRBV5-4|TRBJ1-2
TGTGCCAGCAGCCCCGGCACAGGGGGCAATCAGGGGTATGGCTACACCTTC
CASSPGTGGNQGYGYTF
>-|14|-|TRBV4-1|TRBJ1-5
TGCGCCAGCAGCCAAGCAGGGGGCAATCAGCCCCAGCATTTT
CASSQAGGNQPQHF
>once|13|-|TRBV5-1|TRBJ1-5
TGCGCCAGCAGTTTGGAGAGGGGTCAGCCCCAGCATTTT
CASSLERGQPQHF
>few|14|TRBD1|TRBV5-1|TRBJ1-2
TGCGCCAGCAGCTTAACCAGGGGGCTTAGCGGCTACACCTTC
CASSLTRGLSGYTF
>-|14|-|TRBV19|TRBJ1-1
TGTGCCAGTAGGCTAGGGTTTTTGAACACTGAAGCTTTCTTT
CASRLGFLNTEAFF
>once|12|-|TRBV9|TRBJ1-2
TGTGCCAGCAGCGTAGGTCAGATCAAACCTCATTTC
CASSVGQIKPHF
>-|13|-|TRBV10-2|TRBJ1-2
TGCGCCAGCACCAGGGGTTATAACTATGGCTACACCTTC
CASTRGYNYGYTF
>-|14|-|TRBV5-1|TRBJ2-1
TGCGCCAGCAGCTTTGACAGCTCCTACAATGAGCAGTTCTTC
CASSFDSSYNEQFF
>once|15|-|TRBV6-5|TRBJ2-5
TGTGCCAGCAGTTACGACGGCACTTACCAAGAGACCCAGTACTTC
CASSYDGTYQETQYF
>-|16|TRBD1|TRBV4-1|TRBJ1-1
TGCGCCAGCAGCCAAGTCTCGGACAGGAGGGGCACTGAAGCTTTCTTT
CASSQVSDRRGTEAFF
>-|15|TRBD2|TRBV6-5|TRBJ2-1
TGTGCCAGCACCATCCCTCGGGCTAGCGGTAATGAGCAGTTCTTC
CASTIPRASGNEQFF
>-|13|TRBD2|TRBV7-3|TRBJ2-3
TGTGCCAGCAGCTGGACTAGCTCAGATACGCAGTATTTT
CASSWTSSDTQYF